This T cell receptor beta chain was profiled in a study of blood T cell repertoires in COVID-19. Study-wide background: Collection of acute and convalescent COVID-19 samples took place in the United States, Italy and Spain. T cells, B-cell-depleted T cells, or PBMCs provided the cDNA or gDNA that served as material.

Germline V gives CDR1 SGHAT, CDR2 FQDESV (reference sequence). This CDR3 comprises 16 residues. V gave up 2 bases and J gave up 4 bases; unmatched junction bases: 8. Original processing notes: Amplified reference gene primers provided the basis for estimating nucleated cell counts. The method was immunoSEQ multiplex PCR; TCRdb's version includes in-frame clones alone and lacks a portion of them. The DNA gave D and trimming, while V, J and clone size come from that table. The table lists about 53,000 clones, 82% of them singletons. The receptor comes from a human donor in a cohort sampled during active COVID-19. The rearrangement links TRBV11-1 to TRBJ1-1; 9 positions match TRBD1. The sequenced sample consisted of peripheral blood. The CDR3 DNA reads TGTGCCAGCAGCTTAACCCCGGGACAGGGTCTCACTGAAGCTTTCTTT. It translates to CASSLTPGQGLTEAFF. Full variable domain (outside the CDR3, taken from reference TRBV11-1 and TRBJ1-1): EAEVAQSPRYKITEKSQAVAFWCDPISGHATLYWYRQILGQGPELLVQFQDESVVDDSQLPKDRFSAERLKGVDSTLKIQPAELGDSAMYLCASSLTPGQGLTEAFFGQGTRLTVV.